The T cell receptor beta chain under discussion was sequenced for a study of blood T cell repertoires in COVID-19. Overall study context: The analysed material was cDNA or gDNA that came from T cells, B-cell-depleted T cells, or PBMCs.

This clone was found once. Some clones are missing from TCRdb's copy, which holds only in-frame ones; the method was immunoSEQ multiplex PCR. The sample lists about 210,000 clones; around 81% were seen once. The study recruited people aged roughly 18 to 95 years across roughly 23 US areas. In assigning cohorts, the study relied on participant-reported clinical history. Germline V gives CDR1 MNHEY, CDR2 SVGEGT. CDR3 size: 14 residues. V shed 5 bases, J shed 8 bases, and the junction held 10 bases outside the gene matches. The sample taken for sequencing was PBMCs or T cells enriched from blood (not recorded which). This clonotype was sampled from a woman aged 50 to 65 with acute COVID-19. The gene calls are TRBV6-2 or TRBV6-3 and TRBJ1-2; 8 nucleotides agree with TRBD1. The CDR3: CASSPRQGTRGYTF. The CDR3 bases are TGTGCCAGCAGTCCCAGACAGGGGACAAGGGGCTACACCTTC.